This TCR beta chain stems from a study of cytomegalovirus exposure and HLA in healthy donors. Study-level findings and limits: TCR sequences were mostly rare, though some public TCRs occurred in many donors. Earlier analysis looked at TCR beta V segments, and most were productive about 90% or about 30% of the time.

CDR1 is SGHRS and CDR2 is YFSETQ in the germline V gene. The V and J ends lost 0 bases and 4 bases respectively, with 10 bases between them. There are 14 residues in the CDR3. In the case of this clone: The antigen is not known.

PCR amplification relied on 60 Vbeta primers (plus 13 Jbeta primers). Profiled with immunoSEQ multiplex PCR; TCRdb holds only in-frame clones, not every one. The profile shows about 79,000 clones, about 70% of them singletons. The clonotype was recovered from a man aged 55-75 years in good health and CMV-seronegative. Sequencing was performed on PBMCs. This chain uses TRBV5-1 with TRBJ1-2; D perhaps matches TRBD1 (5 bases). In nucleotides, the CDR3 is TGCGCCAGCAGCTTGGAAGGGGCCGGCTATGGCTACACCTTC. Encoded protein: CASSLEGAGYGYTF.